A selection of T cell receptor beta chains follows, all from one sample in a study of cytomegalovirus exposure and HLA in healthy donors. TCRdb's table, derived via immunoSEQ multiplex PCR, lists solely in-frame clones and lacks some. The table records about 62,000 clones, roughly 75% of them present only once. Input material: PBMCs. Receptors originate from a woman aged 25-40 years in good health and CMV-seronegative. The CDR3 runs from the conserved cysteine through the conserved F or W. Fields, in order: J gene, D gene, clone size, V gene, CDR3 protein, CDR3 DNA. The D gene is left open where the match is weak. Size is omitted from some rows. Given values are once, few, many or a class for expanded clones.

J gene: TRBJ2-7; D gene: TRBD2; clone size: .; V gene: TRBV30; CDR3 protein: CALYTPSGRAYEQYF; CDR3 DNA: TGTGCCTTATACACCCCTAGCGGGAGGGCCTACGAGCAGTACTTC
J gene: TRBJ1-1; D gene: .; clone size: few; V gene: TRBV2; CDR3 protein: CASSSPSGVRDGEAFF; CDR3 DNA: TGTGCCAGCAGTTCCCCCAGCGGTGTGCGGGACGGTGAAGCTTTCTTT
J gene: TRBJ1-4; D gene: .; clone size: .; V gene: TRBV7-2; CDR3 protein: CASQKDRSGKLFF; CDR3 DNA: TGTGCCAGTCAAAAGGACCGAAGCGGAAAACTGTTTTTT
J gene: TRBJ2-5; D gene: TRBD1; clone size: .; V gene: TRBV6-6; CDR3 protein: CASSYFRTGAGETQYF; CDR3 DNA: TGTGCCAGCAGTTACTTCCGGACAGGGGCGGGAGAGACCCAGTACTTC
J gene: TRBJ2-4; D gene: TRBD1; clone size: .; V gene: TRBV7-9; CDR3 protein: CASSQTGDIAKNIQYF; CDR3 DNA: TGTGCCAGCAGCCAGACAGGGGATATAGCCAAAAACATTCAGTACTTC
J gene: TRBJ2-1; D gene: .; clone size: .; V gene: TRBV29-1; CDR3 protein: CSVDFGVFF; CDR3 DNA: TGCAGCGTTGACTTCGGAGTTTTCTTC
J gene: TRBJ2-3; D gene: .; clone size: .; V gene: TRBV13; CDR3 protein: CASSLGPRGPSTDTQYF; CDR3 DNA: TGTGCCAGCAGCTTAGGTCCGCGGGGGCCTAGCACAGATACGCAGTATTTT
J gene: TRBJ1-1; D gene: TRBD1; clone size: few; V gene: TRBV6-1; CDR3 protein: CASSEGTGNTEAFF; CDR3 DNA: TGTGCCAGCAGTGAAGGGACAGGGAACACTGAAGCTTTCTTT
J gene: TRBJ1-1; D gene: TRBD1; clone size: few; V gene: TRBV5-1; CDR3 protein: CASSSGTGPLNTEAFF; CDR3 DNA: TGCGCCAGCAGCTCGGGGACAGGTCCCTTGAACACTGAAGCTTTCTTT
J gene: TRBJ1-5; D gene: TRBD1; clone size: .; V gene: TRBV7-8; CDR3 protein: CASSMGQEVDQPQHF; CDR3 DNA: TGTGCCAGCAGCATGGGACAGGAAGTAGATCAGCCCCAGCATTTT
J gene: TRBJ2-5; D gene: TRBD2; clone size: .; V gene: TRBV7-6; CDR3 protein: CASSSRASGNLETQYF; CDR3 DNA: TGTGCCAGCAGCTCAAGGGCTAGCGGGAATTTGGAGACCCAGTACTTC
J gene: TRBJ1-2; D gene: TRBD1; clone size: .; V gene: TRBV4-3; CDR3 protein: CASSHSRQGGDGYTF; CDR3 DNA: TGCGCCAGCAGCCATTCTCGACAGGGGGGGGATGGCTACACCTTC
J gene: TRBJ2-3; D gene: .; clone size: .; V gene: TRBV6-5; CDR3 protein: CASSYRLADTQYF; CDR3 DNA: TGTGCCAGCAGTTACCGACTCGCAGATACGCAGTATTTT
J gene: TRBJ2-1; D gene: TRBD2; clone size: .; V gene: TRBV7-3; CDR3 protein: CASSRRLAGGDEQFF; CDR3 DNA: TGTGCCAGCAGCCGGCGACTAGCGGGAGGGGATGAGCAGTTCTTC
J gene: TRBJ2-3; D gene: TRBD2; clone size: .; V gene: TRBV5-4; CDR3 protein: CASSLYVGGPPRVGTDTQYF; CDR3 DNA: TGTGCCAGCAGCTTGTATGTGGGAGGGCCCCCACGAGTAGGCACAGATACGCAGTATTTT
J gene: TRBJ2-2; D gene: TRBD2; clone size: few; V gene: TRBV28; CDR3 protein: CASISVAGGAGELFF; CDR3 DNA: TGTGCCAGCATCTCGGTAGCGGGAGGCGCCGGGGAGCTGTTTTTT
J gene: TRBJ2-7; D gene: TRBD1; clone size: .; V gene: TRBV15; CDR3 protein: CATSRVPGQGTEQYF; CDR3 DNA: TGTGCCACCAGCAGAGTACCGGGACAGGGGACCGAGCAGTACTTC
J gene: TRBJ2-2; D gene: .; clone size: .; V gene: TRBV11-3; CDR3 protein: CASKQGRNTGELFF; CDR3 DNA: TGTGCCAGTAAACAGGGTCGGAACACCGGGGAGCTGTTTTTT
J gene: TRBJ2-3; D gene: .; clone size: .; V gene: TRBV9; CDR3 protein: CASSVEVGGPDTQYF; CDR3 DNA: TGTGCCAGCAGCGTAGAAGTGGGCGGGCCAGATACGCAGTATTTT
J gene: TRBJ2-1; D gene: TRBD2; clone size: .; V gene: TRBV19; CDR3 protein: CASIRTSGTSYNEQFF; CDR3 DNA: TGTGCCAGTATTAGGACTAGCGGGACTTCCTACAATGAGCAGTTCTTC
J gene: TRBJ1-4; D gene: .; clone size: once; V gene: TRBV7-9; CDR3 protein: CASSQSVQGRYNEKLFF; CDR3 DNA: TGTGCCAGCAGCCAATCTGTCCAGGGCCGATATAATGAAAAACTGTTTTTT
J gene: TRBJ2-6; D gene: TRBD1; clone size: .; V gene: TRBV2; CDR3 protein: CASSRTGVASGANVLTF; CDR3 DNA: TGTGCCAGCAGTCGGACAGGGGTCGCCTCTGGGGCCAACGTCCTGACTTTC
J gene: TRBJ2-3; D gene: .; clone size: few; V gene: TRBV15; CDR3 protein: CATSRGLFTDTQYF; CDR3 DNA: TGTGCCACCAGCAGAGGACTCTTTACAGATACGCAGTATTTT
J gene: TRBJ1-4; D gene: TRBD1; clone size: .; V gene: TRBV15; CDR3 protein: CATSRDKGAGANEKLFF; CDR3 DNA: TGTGCCACCAGCAGAGATAAGGGGGCTGGGGCTAATGAAAAACTGTTTTTT
J gene: TRBJ2-7; D gene: TRBD1; clone size: .; V gene: TRBV4-1; CDR3 protein: CASSQPGQGAREQYF; CDR3 DNA: TGCGCCAGCAGCCAACCGGGACAGGGGGCGAGAGAGCAGTACTTC
J gene: TRBJ2-7; D gene: .; clone size: .; V gene: TRBV9; CDR3 protein: CASSGQGSYEQYF; CDR3 DNA: TGTGCCAGCAGCGGTCAGGGCTCCTACGAGCAGTACTTC
J gene: TRBJ2-5; D gene: TRBD1; clone size: .; V gene: TRBV5-4; CDR3 protein: CASSLRTGTWETQYF; CDR3 DNA: TGTGCCAGCAGCTTGAGGACAGGGACTTGGGAGACCCAGTACTTC
J gene: TRBJ1-1; D gene: .; clone size: .; V gene: TRBV19; CDR3 protein: CASTGWNTEAFF; CDR3 DNA: TGTGCCAGTACAGGGTGGAACACTGAAGCTTTCTTT
J gene: TRBJ1-2; D gene: .; clone size: .; V gene: TRBV5-6; CDR3 protein: CASSLTGGFTNGYTF; CDR3 DNA: TGTGCCAGCAGCTTGACAGGAGGGTTTACTAATGGCTACACCTTC
J gene: TRBJ2-7; D gene: TRBD1; clone size: .; V gene: TRBV5-1; CDR3 protein: CASSLAGTGVYEQYF; CDR3 DNA: TGCGCCAGCAGCTTGGCCGGGACAGGGGTTTACGAGCAGTACTTC
J gene: TRBJ2-1; D gene: TRBD2; clone size: .; V gene: TRBV5-1; CDR3 protein: CASSLVGVGGPYEQFF; CDR3 DNA: TGCGCCAGCAGCTTGGTGGGTGTGGGAGGGCCTTATGAGCAGTTCTTC
J gene: TRBJ1-5; D gene: .; clone size: once; V gene: TRBV9; CDR3 protein: CASSFPVLGGGDQPQHF; CDR3 DNA: TGTGCCAGCAGCTTCCCGGTGTTGGGGGGAGGCGATCAGCCCCAGCATTTT
J gene: TRBJ2-7; D gene: TRBD1; clone size: .; V gene: TRBV25-1; CDR3 protein: CASSDSGQINEQYF; CDR3 DNA: TGTGCCAGCAGTGACTCGGGACAGATTAACGAGCAGTACTTC
J gene: TRBJ2-7; D gene: .; clone size: .; V gene: TRBV7-9; CDR3 protein: CSSSHTGDEQYF; CDR3 DNA: TGTTCCAGCAGCCATACAGGTGACGAGCAGTACTTC
J gene: TRBJ2-5; D gene: TRBD2; clone size: .; V gene: TRBV25-1; CDR3 protein: CASEAAGANQETQYF; CDR3 DNA: TGTGCCAGCGAAGCAGCGGGAGCCAACCAAGAGACCCAGTACTTC